This T cell receptor (beta chain) was recovered during a study of regulatory T cells in long-lasting Graves disease. With iRepertoire HTBI primers and Arm-PCR of CDR3 regions, TCR beta libraries were built. TCRdb re-analysed the multiplex PCR reads in MiXCR, keeping a single row per CDR3 protein. The table lists about 220,000 distinct CDR3 sequences, around 19% of them singletons. This clonotype has at least ten counts. Germline assignment: CDR1 SGDLS and CDR2 YYNGEE. Deletions cut 0 bases from V and 0 bases from J, with 7 bases between. The CDR3 sequence is 15 residues long. Time point in this sample: newly diagnosed GD, antithyroid drugs for less than 3 months. PBMCs were the source of the RNA used for TCR sequencing. This sample was also put to use in a study of T cells in Graves' hyperthyroidism and ophthalmopathy. That study adds: Primed by the HTBI set, a first-round RT-PCR was run on the TCR CDR3. Ophthalmopathy prediction by the model preceded onset by a median about 6 months.

The chain couples TRBV9 to TRBJ1-3; D is perhaps TRBD1 (6 bases). This clonotype was obtained from a woman younger than 45 with Graves disease. The sequenced sample was peripheral blood mononuclear cells (PBMCs), obtained at new diagnosis, from a patient treated with antithyroid drugs. CDR3 in amino acids: CASSVEDSSGNTIYF. DNA of the CDR3: TGTGCCAGCAGCGTAGAGGACAGCTCTGGAAACACCATATATTTT. Filled out from reference TRBV9 and TRBJ1-3, the complete variable domain reads DSGVTQTPKHLITATGQRVTLRCSPRSGDLSVYWYQQSLDQGLQFLIQYYNGEERAKGNILERFSAQQFPDLHSELNLSSLELGDSALYFCASSVEDSSGNTIYFGEGSWLTVV.